This T cell receptor (beta chain) appears in the sequencing data of a study of technical replicates of blood from a handful of donors. Data came from immunoSEQ multiplex PCR; TCRdb stores just in-frame clones and leaves some out. The table has 70,000 to 95,000 clones, around 94% seen once. V shed 6 bases and J shed 7 bases, with 12 bases lying between them. The CDR3 spans 13 residues. Germline V CDR1 and CDR2: WSHSY, SAAADI. The sequence came from a human donor in good health. Sequenced material: T cells isolated from PBMCs. The gene calls are TRBV10-2 and TRBJ1-4; a weak D match, TRBD1 (6 bases). This CDR3 reads CASRGAGSEKLFF. CDR3 sequence (DNA): TGCGCCAGCAGGGGGGCAGGGTCTGAAAAACTGTTTTTT.